The 12 T cell receptor beta chains listed next were all sequenced from one sample in a study of T-cell memory formation after mild COVID-19. Each CDR3 protein is one row after TCRdb ran MiXCR on the 5' RACE reads. This table has roughly 190,000 distinct CDR3 sequences, around 25% appearing once. Sequencing used PBMCs or a T cell subset sorted from them (not recorded which). Receptor source: an adult woman who had mild COVID-19 (a few samples of this study predate the infection). Cell type and time point are not known.

The sample holds a few counts of this clonotype. CDR3 nucleotides: TGCGCCAGCAGCTTCGGCGACTACACCGGGGAGCTGTTTTTT. Translating gives CASSFGDYTGELFF. The rearrangement joins TRBV5-1 to TRBJ2-2; D is undetermined. This CDR3 has 14 amino acids. Germline CDR1 reads SGHRS; CDR2 reads YFSETQ. Trimming removed 2 bases at V and 3 bases at J, with 8 bases between.

This clonotype was observed a single time. This rearrangement joins TRBV5-1 to TRBJ2-3; no reliable D call. Looked up from germline, CDR1 is SGHRS and CDR2 is YFSETQ. V lost 4 bases, J lost 2 bases, and 11 bases lay in between. CDR3 size: 14 residues. CDR3 amino acids: CASSTVPATDTQYF. CDR3 in DNA: TGCGCCAGCAGCACCGTACCGGCCACAGATACGCAGTATTTT.

This clonotype was detected only a few times. The chain joins TRBV7-8 to TRBJ2-2; perhaps TRBD2 as D (5 bases). The CDR3 runs to 15 residues. Trimming cost V 7 bases and J 4 bases, with 16 bases left between them. The germline V gene encodes CDR1 SGHVS and CDR2 FQNEAQ. CDR3 coding DNA: TGTGCCAGCATCCCCTCTCGGACTCGCACCGGGGAGCTGTTTTTT. Its protein product is CASIPSRTRTGELFF.

The chain is built from TRBV2 and TRBJ2-5, with 16 bases identical to TRBD2. The CDR3 loop spans 15 amino acids. Germline values: CDR1 SNHLY, CDR2 FYNNEI. With 6 bases clipped from V and 5 bases from J, the junction kept 3 bases outside the gene matches. The CDR3 is CASRSGLAGGETQYF. The DNA for the CDR3 is TGTGCCAGCAGGTCGGGACTAGCGGGGGGGGAGACCCAGTACTTC.

In this sample, this clonotype turned up a few times. V usage is TRBV4-1 and J usage is TRBJ2-1; 8 bases agree with TRBD1. Germline values: CDR1 MGHRA, CDR2 YSYEKL. The CDR3 extends over 15 amino acids. With 0 bases clipped from V and 4 bases from J, the junction kept 2 bases outside the gene matches. The CDR3 DNA reads as TGCGCCAGCAGCCAAGAAGGACAGGGTTACAATGAGCAGTTCTTC. Residues: CASSQEGQGYNEQFF.

In this sample, this clonotype turned up a few times. The rearrangement uses TRBV24-1 and TRBJ1-2, with D uncertain. CDR1 is KGHDR, CDR2 SFDVKD, per germline. V was cut by 8 bases and J by 0 bases, with 15 bases left in between. This CDR3 is 15 amino acids long. DNA of the CDR3: TGTGCCACCACTAGAGACGGAACCTCTAACTATGGCTACACCTTC. Its translation: CATTRDGTSNYGYTF.

The rearrangement joins TRBV11-1 to TRBJ2-2; a weak D match, TRBD1 (5 bases). V gave up 3 bases and J gave up 6 bases, with 8 bases separating them. This CDR3 comprises 13 residues. The germline V gene encodes CDR1 SGHAT and CDR2 FQDESV (reference sequence). CDR3 sequence: CASSLAGPGELFF. Written as DNA, the CDR3 is TGTGCCAGCAGCTTGGCAGGGCCCGGGGAGCTGTTTTTT. Based on the CDR3 plus reference TRBV11-1 and TRBJ2-2, the full variable domain is EAEVAQSPRYKITEKSQAVAFWCDPISGHATLYWYRQILGQGPELLVQFQDESVVDDSQLPKDRFSAERLKGVDSTLKIQPAELGDSAMYLCASSLAGPGELFFGEGSRLTVL.

This clonotype appeared many times. V gene TRBV6-6 combines with J gene TRBJ2-7; 8 bases match TRBD1. The ends lost 5 bases at V and 0 bases at J; junction bases unmatched: 6. CDR3 size: 15 residues. Germline assignment: CDR1 MNHNY and CDR2 SVGAGI (reference sequence). CDR3 sequence reads: CASSAPTGDSYEQYF. As DNA, the CDR3 is TGTGCCAGCAGTGCCCCGACAGGGGACTCCTACGAGCAGTACTTC.

The V and J genes are TRBV20-1 and TRBJ1-5; unclear D gene. Trimming cost V 0 bases and J 5 bases, with 11 bases left between them. Germline CDR1 and CDR2: DFQATT and SNEGSKA (reference sequence). The CDR3 is made up of 14 amino acids. Here the CDR3 reads CSARDAGTHQPQHF. DNA for the CDR3: TGCAGTGCTAGAGATGCGGGAACACATCAGCCCCAGCATTTT.

This clonotype was seen a few times. This chain links TRBV6-2 or TRBV6-3 with TRBJ2-5, with D possibly TRBD2 on 6 matching bases. Germline values: CDR1 MNHEY, CDR2 SVGEGT. The CDR3 runs 14 residues. Trimming took off 6 bases at V and 4 bases at J, with 15 bases between the two ends. CDR3: CASRRRGVRETQYF. CDR3 coding DNA: TGTGCCAGCAGGAGGAGGGGCGTTCGAGAGACCCAGTACTTC.

By share, this clonotype ranks as medium-sized. The J gene is TRBJ2-5, the V gene TRBV3-1, with 8 bases matching TRBD2. Germline V gene sequence: CDR1 LGHDT, CDR2 YNNKEL (reference sequence). After removal of 6 bases from V and 2 bases from J, the junction contained 14 bases not matched to a gene. This CDR3 has 17 residues. The CDR3 nucleotides read TGTGCCAGCAGTCTCAACTCATTAAGCGGGGGACAAGAGACCCAGTACTTC. Protein sequence: CASSLNSLSGGQETQYF.

This clonotype was detected only a few times. The chain couples TRBV12-3 or TRBV12-4 to TRBJ2-7; the match to TRBD1 covers 7 bases. The ends lost 8 bases at V and 0 bases at J; junction bases unmatched: 13. CDR3 size: 16 residues. For the CDR3, the DNA is TGTGCCAGCTCTTTCCGGACCGGGACAGCCTCCTACGAGCAGTACTTC. It codes for CASSFRTGTASYEQYF.